This entry features one T cell receptor (beta chain) sequence. Its antigen is undetermined. One end of the junction fails to match germline, which may point to a read error. The CDR3 runs to 17 residues. CDR1 is SGHVS, CDR2 FQNEAQ, per germline. These data come from a study of cytomegalovirus exposure and HLA in healthy donors. Looking at the study overall: T cells numbering around 190 million yielded some 100 million unique TCR beta sequences in an earlier analysis.

Study outcomes and limitations: Using a false discovery rate of 0.05, a later analysis showed that 16,951 TCR beta sequences were associated with HLA alleles.

Vbeta (60) and Jbeta (13) primers were used in the PCR. The method was immunoSEQ multiplex PCR; TCRdb's version includes in-frame clones alone and lacks a portion of them. The sample contains some 200,000 clones, under 80% of which appear only once. The TCR comes from a girl aged 2 to 9 in good health and CMV-seronegative. Sequencing was done on a sample of PBMCs. The rearrangement joins TRBV7-8 to TRBJ1-3, with TRBD1 matching over 10 bases. CDR3 protein: CASSLEIDRGPGNTVYF. The CDR3 nucleotides read TGTGCCAGCAGCTTGGAAATCGACAGGGGGCCTGGAAACACCGTATATTTT.